A selection of T cell receptor beta chains follows, all from one sample in a study of response to subunit inactivated influenza vaccine. TCRdb redid the calling of the RT-PCR reads with MiXCR, one entry per CDR3 protein. Of a few hundred thousand distinct CDR3 sequences listed, under 8.5% are singletons. The source material was PBMCs from blood, sampled less than 30 months after vaccination. The origin of the receptors is a man aged 50-75 years who received an inactivated influenza vaccine. Each CDR3 is given with its conserved first and last residue. Each record gives: clone size, J gene, D gene, V gene, CDR3 DNA, CDR3 protein. The D gene is left open where the match is weak. Size tells how often a clone was seen (once, few, many) or the class of an expanded clone, and some rows leave it out.

NA TRBJ1-1 NA TRBV10-3 TGTGCCATCAGTGAGTCGTCCAGCCTCACTGAAGCTTTCTTT CAISESSSLTEAFF
NA TRBJ2-3 NA TRBV9 TGTGCCAGCAGCCCTCAGCCGCAGCGGGATACGCAGTATTTT CASSPQPQRDTQYF
NA TRBJ2-7 NA TRBV29-1 TGCAGCGTTGCGGCGGGCCGATCCTACGAGCAGTACTTC CSVAAGRSYEQYF
few TRBJ2-7 NA TRBV9 TGTGCCAGCAGCGTAGTGGTCGGGTCCGAGCAGTACTTC CASSVVVGSEQYF
many TRBJ2-5 NA TRBV20-1 TGCAGTGCTAGAGGCGAACAGATGCCGCAGACCCAGTACTTC CSARGEQMPQTQYF
many TRBJ2-1 TRBD1 TRBV6-5 TGTGCCAGCAGTTATAGGACAGGGGCGTACAATGAGCAGTTCTTC CASSYRTGAYNEQFF
few TRBJ2-7 NA TRBV28 TGTGCCAGCAGTCCTCCGGGACACGGAGTGGAGCAGTACTTC CASSPPGHGVEQYF
NA TRBJ2-5 NA TRBV5-1 TGCGCCAGCGGAATGACTGACGGCCAAGAGACCCAGTACTTC CASGMTDGQETQYF
many TRBJ1-5 NA TRBV11-2 TGTGCCAGCAGCGCCCATAATCAGCCCCAGCATTTT CASSAHNQPQHF
few TRBJ2-2 TRBD1 TRBV10-3 TGTGCCATCAAGGACAGGGCGGCCGGGGAGCTGTTTTTT CAIKDRAAGELFF
many TRBJ2-2 TRBD1 TRBV12-3/TRBV12-4 TGTGCCAGCAGTTTTGACAGGGCCACCGGGGAGCTGTTTTTT CASSFDRATGELFF
NA TRBJ1-4 NA TRBV5-1 TGCGCCAGCAGCCTATCTACCCGGGAAGGGGAAAAACTGTTTTTT CASSLSTREGEKLFF
many TRBJ1-2 NA TRBV7-2 TGTGCCAGCAGCTTAGTAACAGGCGGAGGCTATGGCTACACCTTC CASSLVTGGGYGYTF
many TRBJ2-4 TRBD2 TRBV2 TGTGCCAGCAGTGAAAGGAGGTCGGGCCTAGCGGGGCCCGAAGCCAAAAACATTCAGTACTTC CASSERRSGLAGPEAKNIQYF
many TRBJ1-5 NA TRBV20-1 TGCAGTGCTAGGTACCCCCCGTCGGGCCCATCCCCGGGCAATCAGCCCCAGCATTTT CSARYPPSGPSPGNQPQHF
many TRBJ2-3 TRBD2 TRBV20-1 TGCAGTGCTAGTGGGGTTTTGGCGGGAGTTACAGATACGCAGTATTTT CSASGVLAGVTDTQYF
few TRBJ2-1 TRBD1 TRBV10-3 TGTGCCATCAGTGTCGGGGACAGGGGGCACAATGAGCAGTTCTTC CAISVGDRGHNEQFF
few TRBJ2-7 NA TRBV15 TGTGCCACCAGCTCAAGGGGACATGGAACCTACGAGCAGTACTTC CATSSRGHGTYEQYF
NA TRBJ2-2 TRBD2 TRBV7-6 TGTGCCAGCAGCGCCCGACTAGCGGGGGCCGGGGAGCTGTTTTTT CASSARLAGAGELFF
many TRBJ2-2 NA TRBV12-3/TRBV12-4 TGTGCCAGCGGTCTACAGGGTGCCACCGGGGAGCTGTTTTTT CASGLQGATGELFF
few TRBJ1-1 NA TRBV25-1 TGTGCCAGCAGTGAGGACCCCTCGGGGCGGAAAGCTTTCTTT CASSEDPSGRKAFF
NA TRBJ2-7 TRBD2 TRBV6-2/TRBV6-3 TGTGCCAGCAGGGGACTAGCGTACTCCTACGAGCAGTACTTC CASRGLAYSYEQYF
NA TRBJ2-1 NA TRBV4-1 TGCGCCAGCAGCCTACGTGAGGGACAAAATGAGCAGTTCTTC CASSLREGQNEQFF
many TRBJ2-1 TRBD2 TRBV29-1 TGCAGCGTCCCCGCGGCTAGCGGGGGTTTCAATGAGCAGTTCTTC CSVPAASGGFNEQFF
many TRBJ2-1 NA TRBV18 TGTGCCAGCTCACCACCTACTAGTAACAATGAGCAGTTCTTC CASSPPTSNNEQFF
many TRBJ2-7 NA TRBV5-1 TGCGCCAGCAGCGGGGGGCTTGAGCAGTACTTC CASSGGLEQYF
NA TRBJ2-7 TRBD1 TRBV20-1 TGCAGTGCTAGAGACCTGGTGGGACAGGGGGCTTCCTACGAGCAGTACTTC CSARDLVGQGASYEQYF
NA TRBJ2-1 NA TRBV7-8 TGTGCCAGCAGCTACCCGCCCCGGCGGGATCATGAGCAGTTCTTC CASSYPPRRDHEQFF
few TRBJ2-1 NA TRBV4-2 TGTGCCAGCAGCCAAGAAGGGGGAAGTGAGCAGTTCTTC CASSQEGGSEQFF
many TRBJ2-5 NA TRBV5-1 TGCGCCAGCAGCTTGTTTACGGTGCCTGAAGAGACCCAGTACTTC CASSLFTVPEETQYF
few TRBJ2-1 NA TRBV9 TGTGCCAGCAGCGTAGATCCGGGGTCCTACAATGAGCAGTTCTTC CASSVDPGSYNEQFF
NA TRBJ2-5 TRBD1 TRBV10-3 TGTGCCATCTGTGGTGTGGGACAGAGATTAGAGACCCAGTACTTC CAICGVGQRLETQYF
NA TRBJ2-3 TRBD2 TRBV7-9 TGTGCCAGCAGCTTCCACCGGCTAGCGGTCACAGATACGCAGTATTTT CASSFHRLAVTDTQYF
few TRBJ2-5 TRBD2 TRBV4-1 TGCGCCAGCAGCCAGCCTCGGCGGGGGGCAAAGACCCAGTACTTC CASSQPRRGAKTQYF
few TRBJ2-1 NA TRBV12-3/TRBV12-4 TGTGCCAGCAGTGCGGGGACAGCCCCTGGTAATGAGCAGTTCTTC CASSAGTAPGNEQFF